Given below is one TCR beta chain in context. The antigen is not known. Trimming cost V 4 bases and J 8 bases; bases outside gene matches: 9. Germline loops: CDR1 MGHRA, CDR2 YSYEKL. There are 15 residues in the CDR3. The record originates from a study of shared clonotypes between healthy human individuals. Whole-study context: Each donor's CD8 memory used one plate, CD8 naive two, each CD4 subset three. Study findings and constraints: Sharing across a few donors was seen in 4% to 6.5% of naive CD4 clonotypes. Few donors limited the genetic and exposure-history diversity represented.

Samples underwent the assay at deep level. Using immunoSEQ multiplex PCR, the repertoire was profiled, and TCRdb retains in-frame clones only, with some absent. The sample has roughly 2,500,000 clones, more than 85% seen once. The chain carries TRBV4-1 and TRBJ2-1; 9 bases agree with TRBD2. This sequence originates from a man between 18 and 29 years old in good health. Some clones in this sample may be carry-over from other donors' samples. The sample taken for sequencing was naive CD4+ T cells from PBMCs. The subset is: CD45RA+ positively selected. CDR3 coding DNA: TGCGCCAGCAGCCTAGCGGGGGCTCTCTCCGATGAGCAGTTCTTC. It yields the protein CASSLAGALSDEQFF.